This T cell receptor (beta chain) was captured in a study of shared clonotypes between healthy human individuals. Looking at the study overall: With ages of 18 to 49, the donors were a couple of women and a few men.

Naive CD8 cells were CD45RO-negative, positively selected for CCR7, excluding terminally differentiated effector memory CD45RA+ cells. Donors, without exception, were Caucasian adults residing in Nashville, Tennessee. Sequencing was performed with immunoSEQ multiplex PCR; in TCRdb, only in-frame clones are kept and a portion is missing. Here the sample spans around 640,000 clones, about 95% being singletons. This CDR3 has 14 residues. Germline trimming cut 4 bases from V and 5 bases from J; bases unmatched to any gene: 8. The germline V gene has CDR1 SGHTS and CDR2 YDEGEE. The sequence was obtained from a woman aged 25 to 45 in good health. The chain has TRBV5-8 and TRBJ1-1; 7 bases agree with TRBD1. Sequencing was done on a sample of naive CD8+ T cells sorted from blood. This CDR3 reads CASSPSTGRTEAFF. For the CDR3, the DNA is TGTGCCAGCAGCCCTTCGACAGGGCGGACTGAAGCTTTCTTT.